This is a list of T cell receptor beta chains from one sample in a study of blood T cell repertoires in COVID-19. Data came from immunoSEQ multiplex PCR; TCRdb stores just in-frame clones and leaves some out. The sample gives 250,000 to 350,000 clones, about 89% of which show up once; around 0.84% is in the top ten. Sample: peripheral blood. Every receptor here comes from a man younger than 45 with acute or convalescent COVID-19. Each CDR3 is given with its conserved first and last residue. The D gene is left open where the match is weak. Size is stated for part of the rows, as once, few or many counts, or as a class when the clone is expanded.

TRBJ1-3 | 16 | . | TRBV5-1 | . | TGCGCCAGCAGCCAAAGCTCCGTGATATCTGGAAACACCATATATTTT | CASSQSSVISGNTIYF
TRBJ1-1 | 14 | . | TRBV5-1 | . | TGCGCCAGCAAGGCCAGGGGAGATGGCACTGAAGCTTTCTTT | CASKARGDGTEAFF
TRBJ2-6 | 19 | . | TRBV3-1/TRBV3-2 | . | TGTGCCAGCAGCCAAGATCAGACGGGGGTCTTCTCTGGGGCCAACGTCCTGACTTTC | CASSQDQTGVFSGANVLTF
TRBJ1-2 | 14 | . | TRBV2 | TRBD1 | TGTGCCAGCCGAGCTGGACAGGCCAACTATGGCTACACCTTC | CASRAGQANYGYTF
TRBJ2-1 | 12 | . | TRBV5-4 | . | TGTGCCAGCAGCTTAGGAGACAATGAGCAGTTCTTC | CASSLGDNEQFF
TRBJ2-2 | 17 | . | TRBV24-1 | . | TGTGCCACCAGTGATTTACTGCGCGGTGGGAACACCGGGGAGCTGTTTTTT | CATSDLLRGGNTGELFF
TRBJ2-3 | 17 | . | TRBV9 | TRBD2 | TGTGCCAGCAGCGTAGCAACTAGCGGGATGAGCACAGATACGCAGTATTTT | CASSVATSGMSTDTQYF
TRBJ2-3 | 15 | . | TRBV14 | . | TGTGCCAGCAGCCGAGACCGCGCGCGAGCAGATACGCAGTATTTT | CASSRDRARADTQYF
TRBJ1-2 | 15 | few | TRBV6-4 | . | TGTGCCAGCAGTGTTGAGGCCACCGGCGGTTGGGGCTACACCTTC | CASSVEATGGWGYTF
TRBJ1-5 | 18 | . | TRBV28 | . | TGTGCCAGCAGTACTCTAGGATTCCAGCAATTTAGCAATCAGCCCCAGCATTTT | CASSTLGFQQFSNQPQHF
TRBJ1-1 | 13 | . | TRBV5-4 | . | TGTGCCAGCAGCTTGGCCTCGAACACTGAAGCTTTCTTT | CASSLASNTEAFF
TRBJ1-5 | 12 | . | TRBV29-1 | TRBD1 | TGCAGCGTAGGGACAGGAGGGCAGCCCCAGCATTTT | CSVGTGGQPQHF
TRBJ1-2 | 15 | . | TRBV19 | . | TGTGCCAGTACCTCGCCGGGTGGGTGGGACTATGGCTACACCTTC | CASTSPGGWDYGYTF
TRBJ2-3 | 14 | . | TRBV5-5 | . | TGTGCCAGCAGCTTAAACAGGGTCACAGATACGCAGTATTTT | CASSLNRVTDTQYF
TRBJ1-4 | 13 | . | TRBV29-1 | TRBD1 | TGCAGCACTTGGGACAGGGGGAATGAAAAACTGTTTTTT | CSTWDRGNEKLFF
TRBJ2-1 | 15 | . | TRBV6-6 | TRBD2 | TGTGCCAGCAGTAATAGCGGGGGAGTCCCCGGGCGGCAGTTCTTC | CASSNSGGVPGRQFF
TRBJ2-3 | 13 | few | TRBV18 | . | TGTGCCAGCTCACCAGGGAGTCAGGATACGCAGTATTTT | CASSPGSQDTQYF
TRBJ1-2 | 16 | . | TRBV15 | . | TGTGCCACCAGCAGAGATAAGATCCTGCCCGGGGATGGCTACACCTTC | CATSRDKILPGDGYTF
TRBJ1-1 | 14 | . | TRBV19 | . | TGTGCCAGTAGTGTACAGGGTATGAACACTGAAGCTTTCTTT | CASSVQGMNTEAFF